The clone carrying this T cell receptor (beta chain) was seen only a few times. The antigen is not known. V lost 1 base and J lost 0, with 6 bases in between. Germline V gene sequence: CDR1 DFQATT, CDR2 SNEGSKA (reference sequence). The CDR3 is 13 residues long. The data were obtained in a study of T-cell memory formation after mild COVID-19. Constant-segment primers were used for 5'RACE, and the resulting TCR alpha and TCR beta cDNA libraries carried sample barcodes and UMIs. TCRdb re-derived calls from the 5' RACE reads in MiXCR, one entry per CDR3 protein. In the table there are hundreds of thousands of distinct CDR3 sequences, more than 20% of which are singletons. Study-level results: Several responding clones turned up in pre-infection memory, indicating that cross-reactive memory may have taken part.

The chain joins TRBV20-1 to TRBJ1-1; unclear D gene. Sequencing used PBMCs or a T cell subset sorted from them (not recorded which). The clonotype originates from a man younger than 35 who had mild COVID-19 (a few samples of this study predate the infection). Cell type and time point are not known. CDR3 in amino acids: CSARGSLNTEAFF. CDR3 DNA: TGCAGTGCTAGAGGCAGCTTGAACACTGAAGCTTTCTTT.